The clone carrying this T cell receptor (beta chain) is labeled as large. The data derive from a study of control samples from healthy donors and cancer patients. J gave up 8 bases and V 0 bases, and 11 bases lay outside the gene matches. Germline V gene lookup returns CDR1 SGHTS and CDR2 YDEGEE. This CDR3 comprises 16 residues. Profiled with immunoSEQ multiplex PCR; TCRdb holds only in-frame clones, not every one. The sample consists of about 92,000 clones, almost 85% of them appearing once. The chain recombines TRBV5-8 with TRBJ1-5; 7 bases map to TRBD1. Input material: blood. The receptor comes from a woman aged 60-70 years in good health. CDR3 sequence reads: CASSLGQGEIREPQHF. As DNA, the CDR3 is TGTGCCAGCAGCTTGGGGCAGGGGGAAATTAGGGAGCCCCAGCATTTT.